This T cell receptor beta chain was captured in a study of T-cell memory formation after mild COVID-19 (dated by TCRdb to 2020 to 2022). Regarding the complete study: TCR sequence clusters from the two donors were found to be largely donor specific. T-cell clones expanding and contracting after mild COVID-19 in a couple of donors were tracked by longitudinal TCRalpha and TCRbeta repertoire sequencing. Two young, previously healthy adult volunteers, one female and one male, were included in the cohort. Broad study findings and their caveats: Balanced CD4/CD8 phenotypes were observed for clones contracting from day 15 to 85, whereas a bias towards CD4+ was observed for a second wave of clones expanding from day 15 to 37. The study included only a couple of mild cases, and larger cohorts that include severe cases with pre-infection samples were judged to be necessary. SARS-CoV-2 specificity was not confirmed for the second-wave clones peaking on day 37. Some responding clones were detected in pre-infection memory, which suggested that pre-existing cross-reactive memory T cells had joined the SARS-CoV-2 response. Contracting CD4+ clones turned up mainly in the CM and EM memory subsets, whereas EMRA was where CD8+ clones were enriched.

From the germline V gene, CDR1 is SGHTA and CDR2 is FQGNSA. The CDR3 numbers 12 residues from cysteine through phenylalanine. Of all the DNA, just the CDR3 is kept, 36 bases in frame from base 1. This clonotype came up a few times. Its antigen remains undetermined. A junction end diverges from the germline sequence, so it may reflect a read error. Ficoll-Paque density gradient centrifugation was used to isolate PBMCs. Sequencing was carried out with an Illumina NovaSeq 6000. cDNA libraries for TCRalpha and TCRbeta were prepared by 5'RACE using constant-segment primers, with sample barcodes and unique molecular identifiers added. Trizol reagent was used to extract RNA from every sample. Library amplification was performed in two PCR steps, and a second sample barcode and Illumina TruSeq adapters were introduced in the second step. Sequencing of libraries was performed on an Illumina NovaSeq with 2 x 150 bp paired-end reads. Concerning the study's data processing: Demultiplexing of reads and collapsing into UMI-guided consensus sequences were performed with migec v1.2.7. Using mixcr v2.1.11, the UMI consensuses were aligned to TRA and TRB V and J templates and assembled into clonotypes. Clonotypes were classified as expanded or contracted when called significant by both edgeR and NoisET, with noise models trained on biological replicates. For edgeR calls, a false discovery rate-adjusted p below 0.01 and a log2 fold-change threshold of 1 were applied. As an exploratory analysis of dynamics, max-normalized trajectories of the 1000 most abundant clonotypes were examined by PCA with hierarchical clustering. Separately sequenced CD4+ and CD8+ repertoires were used to assign a CD4 or CD8 phenotype to each responding clone. TCRdb cleaned the public reads at Q25 with fastp, built clones with MiXCR and kept in-frame beta chains. Identical CDR3 protein sequences are pooled into one entry, listed with their most common genes and DNA. These V and J calls originate from TCRdb's pipeline instead of the authors' own analysis. This sample lists 210,000 or so distinct CDR3 sequences; roughly a tenth were detected once. The ten most abundant clones make up 2.5% to 3.5% of the sample.

The chain is assembled from TRBV7-2 and TRBJ2-1; 7 bases in the middle match TRBD1. The TCR sequence derives from a man in his late teens or twenties who had mild COVID-19 (a few samples of this study predate the infection). The sample titles of this study are shuffled in the database, so cell type and time point are left out; the donor was told from shared clones. The sequencing sample was made of PBMCs or a T cell subset sorted from them (not recorded which). The bases are TGTGCCAGCAGCGCTCGGACAGGACTCGGGATCTTC. Translated, it gives CASSARTGLGIF.